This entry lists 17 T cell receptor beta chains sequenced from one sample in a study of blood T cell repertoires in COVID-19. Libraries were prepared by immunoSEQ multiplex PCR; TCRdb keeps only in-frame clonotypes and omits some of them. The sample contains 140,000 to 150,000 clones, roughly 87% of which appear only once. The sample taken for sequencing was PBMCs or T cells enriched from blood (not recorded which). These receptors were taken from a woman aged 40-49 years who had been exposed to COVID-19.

CDR3 in amino acids: CASSSGTGDEQYF. CDR3 coding DNA: TGCGCCAGCAGCTCAGGGACAGGTGACGAGCAGTACTTC. The gene calls are TRBV5-1 and TRBJ2-7, with 8 bases aligning to TRBD1. J was trimmed by 5 bases and V by 3 bases; bases with no gene match: 4. This CDR3 comprises 13 residues. Germline V gives CDR1 SGHRS, CDR2 YFSETQ. Filled out from reference TRBV5-1 and TRBJ2-7, the complete variable domain reads KAGVTQTPRYLIKTRGQQVTLSCSPISGHRSVSWYQQTPGQGLQFLFEYFSETQRNKGNFPGRFSGRQFSNSRSEMNVSTLELGDSALYLCASSSGTGDEQYFGPGTRLTVT.

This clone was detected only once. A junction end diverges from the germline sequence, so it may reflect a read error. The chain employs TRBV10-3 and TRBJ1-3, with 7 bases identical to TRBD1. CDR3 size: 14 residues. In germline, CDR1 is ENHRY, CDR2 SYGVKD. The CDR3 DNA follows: TGTGCCATCACTGAGGGGGCCTCTGGAAACACCATATATTTT. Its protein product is CAITEGASGNTIYF.

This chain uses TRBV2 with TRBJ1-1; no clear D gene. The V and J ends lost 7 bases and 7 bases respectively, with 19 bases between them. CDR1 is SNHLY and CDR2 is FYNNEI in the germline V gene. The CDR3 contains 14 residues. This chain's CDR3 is CASKESGLYNEAFF. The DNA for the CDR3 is TGTGCCAGCAAGGAGAGTGGCCTATACAATGAAGCTTTCTTT. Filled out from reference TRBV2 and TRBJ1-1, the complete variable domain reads EPEVTQTPSHQVTQMGQEVILRCVPISNHLYFYWYRQILGQKVEFLVSFYNNEISEKSEIFDDQFSVERPDGSNFTLKIRSTKLEDSAMYFCASKESGLYNEAFFGQGTRLTVV.

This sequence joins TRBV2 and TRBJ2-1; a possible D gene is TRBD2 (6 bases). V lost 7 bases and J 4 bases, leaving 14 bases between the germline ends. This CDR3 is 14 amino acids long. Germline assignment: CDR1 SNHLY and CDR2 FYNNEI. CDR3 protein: CASNPGSQYNEQFF. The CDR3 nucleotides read TGTGCCAGCAACCCCGGGAGCCAGTACAATGAGCAGTTCTTC. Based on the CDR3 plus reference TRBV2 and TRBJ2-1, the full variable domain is EPEVTQTPSHQVTQMGQEVILRCVPISNHLYFYWYRQILGQKVEFLVSFYNNEISEKSEIFDDQFSVERPDGSNFTLKIRSTKLEDSAMYFCASNPGSQYNEQFFGPGTRLTVL.

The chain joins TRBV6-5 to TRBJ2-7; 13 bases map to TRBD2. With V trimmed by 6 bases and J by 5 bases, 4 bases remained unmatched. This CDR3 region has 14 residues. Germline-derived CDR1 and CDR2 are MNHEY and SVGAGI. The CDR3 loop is CASRLGLAGDEQYF. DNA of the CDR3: TGTGCCAGCAGGCTCGGACTAGCGGGAGACGAGCAGTACTTC.

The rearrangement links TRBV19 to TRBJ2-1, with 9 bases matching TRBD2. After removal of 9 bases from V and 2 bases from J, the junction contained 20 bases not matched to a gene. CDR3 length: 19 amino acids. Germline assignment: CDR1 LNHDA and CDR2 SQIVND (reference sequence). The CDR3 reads CASTAPGGGAGWAYNEQFF. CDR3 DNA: TGTGCCAGCACGGCTCCGGGCGGGGGGGCCGGTTGGGCCTACAATGAGCAGTTCTTC.

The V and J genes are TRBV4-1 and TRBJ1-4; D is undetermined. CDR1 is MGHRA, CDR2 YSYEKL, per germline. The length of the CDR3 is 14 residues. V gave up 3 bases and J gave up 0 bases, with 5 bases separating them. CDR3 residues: CASSHSATNEKLFF. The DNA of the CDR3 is TGCGCCAGCAGCCACTCGGCAACTAATGAAAAACTGTTTTTT.

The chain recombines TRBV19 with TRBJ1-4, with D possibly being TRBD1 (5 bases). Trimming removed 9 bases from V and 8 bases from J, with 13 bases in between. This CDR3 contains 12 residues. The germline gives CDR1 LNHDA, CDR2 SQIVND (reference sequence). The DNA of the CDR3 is TGTGCCAGCGGGGGGAGCAGGGAAAAACTGTTTTTT. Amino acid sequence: CASGGSREKLFF.

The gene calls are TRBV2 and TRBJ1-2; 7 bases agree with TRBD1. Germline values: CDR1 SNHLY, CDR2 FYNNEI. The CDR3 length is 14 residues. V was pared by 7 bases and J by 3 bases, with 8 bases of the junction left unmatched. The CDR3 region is CASTLQGNDYGYTF. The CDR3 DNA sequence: TGTGCCAGCACCCTACAGGGGAACGACTATGGCTACACCTTC.

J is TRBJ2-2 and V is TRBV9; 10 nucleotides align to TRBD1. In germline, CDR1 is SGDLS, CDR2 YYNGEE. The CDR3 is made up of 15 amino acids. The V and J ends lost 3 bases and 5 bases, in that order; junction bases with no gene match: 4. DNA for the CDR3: TGTGCCAGCAGCGATGACAGGGGGCTGACCGGGGAGCTGTTTTTT. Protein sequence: CASSDDRGLTGELFF.

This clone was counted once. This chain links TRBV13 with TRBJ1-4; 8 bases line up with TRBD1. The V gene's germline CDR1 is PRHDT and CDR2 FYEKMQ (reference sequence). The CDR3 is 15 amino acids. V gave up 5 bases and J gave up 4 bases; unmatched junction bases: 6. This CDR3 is CASSPRTGSNEKLFF. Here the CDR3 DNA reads TGTGCCAGCAGCCCTAGGACAGGGAGTAATGAAAAACTGTTTTTT.

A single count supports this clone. DNA for the CDR3: TGTGCCAGCAGCCCGACAGGGATAGATAGCAATCAGCCCCAGCATTTT. It codes for CASSPTGIDSNQPQHF. The chain joins TRBV3-1 (or the pseudogene TRBV3-2) to TRBJ1-5, with 7 bases aligning to TRBD1. The CDR3 extends over 16 amino acids. The germline V gene has CDR1 LGHDT and CDR2 YNNKEL (reference sequence). Unmatched junction bases numbered 6, after V lost 4 bases and J lost 0 bases.

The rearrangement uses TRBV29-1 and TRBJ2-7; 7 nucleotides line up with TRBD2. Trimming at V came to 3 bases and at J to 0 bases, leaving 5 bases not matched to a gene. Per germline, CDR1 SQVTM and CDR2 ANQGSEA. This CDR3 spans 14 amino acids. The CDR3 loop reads CSVDDGGNSYEQYF. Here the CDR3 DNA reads TGCAGCGTTGATGACGGGGGGAACTCCTACGAGCAGTACTTC.

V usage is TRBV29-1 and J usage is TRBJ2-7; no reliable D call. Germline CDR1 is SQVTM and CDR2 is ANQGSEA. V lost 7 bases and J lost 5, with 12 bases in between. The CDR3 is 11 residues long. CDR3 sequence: CSAPSPHEQYF. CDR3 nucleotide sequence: TGCAGCGCCCCGAGTCCCCACGAGCAGTACTTC.

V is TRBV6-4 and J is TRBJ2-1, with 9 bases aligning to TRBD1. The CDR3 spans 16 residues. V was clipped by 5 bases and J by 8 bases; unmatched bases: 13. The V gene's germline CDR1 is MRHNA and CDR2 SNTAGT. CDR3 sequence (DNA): TGTGCCAGCAGTAACTTACCGGGACAGGGATCGGATGAGCAGTTCTTC. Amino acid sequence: CASSNLPGQGSDEQFF.

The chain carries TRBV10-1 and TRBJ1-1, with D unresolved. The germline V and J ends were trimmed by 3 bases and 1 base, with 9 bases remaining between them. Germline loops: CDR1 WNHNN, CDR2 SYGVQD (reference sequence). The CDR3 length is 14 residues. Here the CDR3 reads CASSDSRSNTEAFF. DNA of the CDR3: TGCGCCAGCAGTGACTCCCGTTCGAACACTGAAGCTTTCTTT.

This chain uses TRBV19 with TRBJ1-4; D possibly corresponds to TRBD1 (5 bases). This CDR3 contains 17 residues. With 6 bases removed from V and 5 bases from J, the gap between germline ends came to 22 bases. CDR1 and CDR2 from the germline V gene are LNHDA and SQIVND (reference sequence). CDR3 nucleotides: TGTGCCAGTAGCCCGAACCTGGGGGGAAGTAGGAATGAAAAACTGTTTTTT. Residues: CASSPNLGGSRNEKLFF.